These 27 T cell receptor beta chains originate from one sample sequenced in a study of CD8 T cells in Susac syndrome. It was with random hexamers that roughly 0.45 to 1 ug RNA was reverse transcribed. TCRdb re-derived calls from the immunoSEQ multiplex PCR reads in MiXCR, one entry per CDR3 protein. The sample lists 200,000 or so distinct CDR3 sequences; 90% to 95% were seen once. Material for sequencing was CD8+ T cells from PBMCs. The receptors derive from a human donor with multiple sclerosis.

The chain couples TRBV12-3 or TRBV12-4 to TRBJ2-3; TRBD2 is a possible D gene (6 bases). This CDR3 has 14 amino acids. The V gene lost 6 bases and the J gene lost 1 base, with 11 bases spanning the gap. The CDR3 is CASRELAGTDTQYF. CDR3 DNA: TGTGCCAGCAGGGAACTAGCCGGCACAGATACGCAGTATTTT.

In its sample, this clonotype was seen once. A read error may account for a junction end that differs from germline. The rearrangement uses TRBV5-6 and TRBJ2-3; a weak D match, TRBD1 (6 bases). Germline V gene lookup returns CDR1 SGHDT and CDR2 YYEEEE. The CDR3 covers 16 residues. In DNA, the CDR3 is TGTGCCAGCAGCTTTATTCAGGGGATTTCCACAGAGACGCAGTATTTT. Its translation: CASSFIQGISTETQYF.

V usage is TRBV25-1 and J usage is TRBJ1-1; 7 bases agree with TRBD1. Trimming cost V 7 bases and J 6 bases; bases outside gene matches: 8. The CDR3 runs 13 residues. Germline values: CDR1 MGHDK, CDR2 SYGVNS. In DNA, the CDR3 is TGTGCCAGCACCTTGGGACAGAAACCTGAAGCTTTCTTT. Residues: CASTLGQKPEAFF.

The rearrangement joins TRBV28 to TRBJ1-2; maybe TRBD1 (6 bases). V was trimmed by 7 bases and J by 3 bases, leaving 21 bases between them. The germline V gene encodes CDR1 MDHEN and CDR2 SYDVKM. This CDR3 comprises 16 residues. CDR3 in DNA: TGTGCCAGCAAAATGAGGGCTGGGGGCAAGTACTATGGCTACACCTTC. This sequence encodes CASKMRAGGKYYGYTF.

The gene calls are TRBV16 and TRBJ1-4; unclear D gene. V lost 2 bases and J 5 bases, leaving 12 bases between the germline ends. The CDR3 spans 15 residues. The germline gives CDR1 KGHSY, CDR2 FQNENV. The CDR3 reads CASSQKSDLNEKLFF. The CDR3 DNA reads TGTGCCAGCAGCCAAAAGTCGGACCTGAATGAAAAACTGTTTTTT.

V usage is TRBV4-3 and J usage is TRBJ2-1; the D gene is possibly TRBD1 (6 bases). CDR1 is LGHNA and CDR2 is YSLEER in the germline V gene. V was clipped by 1 base and J by 6 bases, with 10 bases between them. The CDR3 has 14 residues. The CDR3 is CASSQVGAGNEQFF. The CDR3 DNA reads TGCGCCAGCAGCCAAGTGGGGGCGGGCAATGAGCAGTTCTTC.

This clonotype was seen a single time. The V and J genes are TRBV6-1 and TRBJ1-4; 7 bases are a match to TRBD1. J was trimmed by 10 bases and V by 3 bases; bases with no gene match: 11. CDR3 length equals 15 residues. Germline V gives CDR1 MNHNS, CDR2 SASEGT. The DNA of the CDR3 is TGTGCCAGCAGTGACAGGGGGGTCGGCTCCGGAAAACTGTTTTTT. Amino acid sequence: CASSDRGVGSGKLFF.

The chain uses TRBV2 and TRBJ2-3; 9 bases fit TRBD2. The CDR3 contains 16 residues. The V gene end was trimmed by 2 bases and the J gene end by 0 bases; junction bases not matched to a gene: 3. From germline, CDR1 is SNHLY and CDR2 FYNNEI. Here the CDR3 reads CASSELAGTSTDTQYF. CDR3 nucleotides: TGTGCCAGCAGTGAACTAGCGGGGACCAGCACAGATACGCAGTATTTT. The full variable domain, rest sourced from reference TRBV2 and TRBJ2-3, is EPEVTQTPSHQVTQMGQEVILRCVPISNHLYFYWYRQILGQKVEFLVSFYNNEISEKSEIFDDQFSVERPDGSNFTLKIRSTKLEDSAMYFCASSELAGTSTDTQYFGPGTRLTVL.

This chain uses TRBV30 with TRBJ1-2; D gene uncertain. Trimming removed 1 base at V and 4 bases at J, with 10 bases between. Germline V CDR1 and CDR2: GTSNPN, SVGIG (reference sequence). There are 13 residues in the CDR3. CDR3 coding DNA: TGTGCCTGGAGTGGTTATTACACCTATGGCTACACCTTC. Residues: CAWSGYYTYGYTF.

The V gene is TRBV5-1, the J gene TRBJ2-1; 10 bases map to TRBD2. The germline gives CDR1 SGHRS, CDR2 YFSETQ. V lost 0 bases to trimming and J lost 2 bases; unmatched junction nucleotides: 5. CDR3 length: 17 residues. The CDR3 region is CASSLGLAGDPYNEQFF. In DNA, the CDR3 is TGCGCCAGCAGCTTGGGTCTAGCGGGAGACCCCTACAATGAGCAGTTCTTC.

This chain links TRBV29-1 with TRBJ1-3; D is possibly TRBD1 (6 bases). The CDR3 runs to 13 residues. The germline gives CDR1 SQVTM, CDR2 ANQGSEA. V gave up 6 bases and J gave up 0 bases, with 9 bases separating them. This chain's CDR3 is CSVVDSSGNTIYF. In nucleotides, the CDR3 is TGCAGCGTCGTGGACAGCTCTGGAAACACCATATATTTT.

The chain links TRBV7-9 to TRBJ2-3; D is uncertain. There are 12 residues in the CDR3. The germline gives CDR1 SEHNR, CDR2 FQNEAQ (reference sequence). The V gene lost 6 bases and the J gene lost 11 bases, with 15 bases spanning the gap. CDR3 protein: CASRGMPIKQYF. Written as DNA, the CDR3 is TGTGCCAGCAGGGGAATGCCGATTAAGCAGTATTTT.

This chain uses TRBV23-1 with TRBJ2-7; maybe TRBD1 (6 bases). TRBV23-1 is recorded as an ORF, its role being uncertain. The ends were cut back, 4 bases at V and 1 base at J, with 14 bases in the middle. This CDR3 is 15 amino acids long. The CDR3 coding sequence is TGCGCCAGCAGTCGCTCTCGAGGGGGATCCTACGAGCAGTACTTC. Translated, it gives CASSRSRGGSYEQYF.

The chain uses TRBV5-6 and TRBJ1-1; 9 positions agree with TRBD1. There are 15 residues in the CDR3. V lost 3 bases and J lost 2; bases outside the gene matches: 5. Germline values: CDR1 SGHDT, CDR2 YYEEEE. For the CDR3, the DNA is TGTGCCAGCAGCTGGGGGACAGGGAGAAACACTGAAGCTTTCTTT. Translating it yields CASSWGTGRNTEAFF. Full variable domain (outside the CDR3, taken from reference TRBV5-6 and TRBJ1-1): DAGVTQSPTHLIKTRGQQVTLRCSPKSGHDTVSWYQQALGQGPQFIFQYYEEEERQRGNFPDRFSGHQFPNYSSELNVNALLLGDSALYLCASSWGTGRNTEAFFGQGTRLTVV.

The V and J genes are TRBV4-3 and TRBJ1-2; no clear D gene. V lost 0 bases to trimming and J lost 5 bases, with 16 bases between them. The CDR3 is made up of 16 amino acids. Germline V lookup: CDR1 LGHNA, CDR2 YSLEER. Here the CDR3 DNA reads TGCGCCAGCAGCCAAGATCGGTCCCCTCCCACTTATGGCTACACCTTC. It encodes CASSQDRSPPTYGYTF.

This chain joins TRBV12-3 or TRBV12-4 and TRBJ2-3; weak D call: TRBD2 (6 bases). The V and J ends lost 5 bases and 3 bases respectively, with 15 bases between them. The CDR3 consists of 15 residues. CDR3 sequence reads: CASSGLAGNTDTQYF. In DNA form, the CDR3 reads TGTGCCAGCAGTGGACTTGCGGGGAATACAGATACGCAGTATTTT.

This chain links TRBV29-1 with TRBJ2-1; D ambiguous. This CDR3 spans 10 amino acids. The germline V and J ends were trimmed by 4 bases and 9 bases, with 7 bases remaining between them. Germline V lookup: CDR1 SQVTM, CDR2 ANQGSEA. CDR3: CSVVAFEQFF. CDR3 DNA sequence: TGCAGCGTTGTAGCTTTTGAGCAGTTCTTC.

The J gene is TRBJ1-3, the V gene TRBV6-5; TRBD1 aligns across 9 bases. Germline CDR1 is MNHEY and CDR2 is SVGAGI. The CDR3 loop spans 15 amino acids. With 8 bases clipped from V and 0 bases from J, the junction kept 5 bases outside the gene matches. The DNA of the CDR3 is TGTGCCAGCCAAAGGGGACAGGGCTCTGGAAACACCATATATTTT. It encodes CASQRGQGSGNTIYF.

This sequence joins TRBV11-2 and TRBJ2-1; a weak D match, TRBD2 (5 bases). Trimming took off 6 bases at V and 4 bases at J, with 13 bases between the two ends. The CDR3 spans 14 residues. Germline V lookup: CDR1 SGHAT, CDR2 FQNNGV. CDR3 region: CASRRGPRYNEQFF. The CDR3 DNA reads TGTGCCAGCAGGCGCGGGCCCAGGTACAATGAGCAGTTCTTC.

The chain is built from TRBV4-3 and TRBJ2-5; no firm D call. CDR1 LGHNA and CDR2 YSLEER come from the germline V gene. The CDR3 has 15 amino acids. Trimming left V 0 bases short and J 5 bases short, with 13 bases between. DNA of the CDR3: TGCGCCAGCAGCCAAGATAGGGCGGCCCGGGAGACCCAGTACTTC. This codes for CASSQDRAARETQYF.

The CDR3 bases are TGTGCCACCACAGTAGGGAGCGGGGAGCTGTTTTTT. Translating it yields CATTVGSGELFF. The rearrangement joins TRBV12-3 or TRBV12-4 to TRBJ2-2; the D gene is possibly TRBD2 (5 bases). The germline V and J ends were trimmed by 10 bases and 7 bases, with 13 bases remaining between them. This CDR3 contains 12 residues.

The genes are TRBV5-4 and TRBJ2-7; TRBD1 matches 8 bases. V dropped 2 bases and J dropped 4; count of bases not matched to a gene: 8. Per the germline V gene, CDR1 is SGHNT and CDR2 is YYREEE (reference sequence). This CDR3 comprises 15 residues. CDR3 in amino acids: CASSLPDRGHYEQYF. The DNA for the CDR3 is TGTGCCAGCAGCTTACCAGACAGGGGCCATTACGAGCAGTACTTC.

CDR3 residues: CASRMGQGSHVLTF. The CDR3 nucleotides are TGTGCCAGCAGAATGGGACAGGGTAGTCACGTCCTGACTTTC. The chain links TRBV27 to TRBJ2-6; 9 bases match TRBD1. The J segment lost 11 bases and the V segment lost 6 bases, leaving 8 bases of the junction unmatched. The CDR3 has 14 residues. From germline, CDR1 is MNHEY and CDR2 SMNVEV (reference sequence).

V gene TRBV4-3 combines with J gene TRBJ2-1; TRBD2 aligns across 9 bases. The CDR3 has 17 amino acids. After removal of 0 bases from V and 7 bases from J, the junction contained 10 bases not matched to a gene. From germline, CDR1 is LGHNA and CDR2 YSLEER. This chain's CDR3 is CASSQDRASGTANEQFF. CDR3 DNA sequence: TGCGCCAGCAGCCAAGATAGGGCTAGCGGGACGGCAAATGAGCAGTTCTTC.

The rearrangement joins TRBV12-5 to TRBJ2-7, with 9 bases lining up with TRBD1. Trimming at V came to 4 bases and at J to 6 bases, leaving 13 bases not matched to a gene. Germline assignment: CDR1 LGHNT and CDR2 FRNRAP. The CDR3 runs to 16 residues. The DNA for the CDR3 is TGTGCTAGTGGTTGGATACCGGGACAGGGTCTATCCGAGCAGTACTTC. Protein product: CASGWIPGQGLSEQYF.

As DNA, the CDR3 is TGTGCCAGCAGCTTAGGCCCCCCCGGAGCGTCTGGGGCCAACGTCCTGACTTTC. This encodes CASSLGPPGASGANVLTF. The chain recombines TRBV13 with TRBJ2-6; no clear D gene. With 0 bases removed from V and 1 base from J, the gap between germline ends came to 13 bases. The germline CDR1 and CDR2 sequences are PRHDT and FYEKMQ (reference sequence). The CDR3 covers 18 residues. Drawing the rest from reference TRBV13 and TRBJ2-6, the complete variable domain is AAGVIQSPRHLIKEKRETATLKCYPIPRHDTVYWYQQGPGQDPQFLISFYEKMQSDKGSIPDRFSAQQFSDYHSELNMSSLELGDSALYFCASSLGPPGASGANVLTFGAGSRLTVL.

The chain employs TRBV5-4 and TRBJ2-7, with 8 bases aligning to TRBD1. V was clipped by 2 bases and J by 2 bases; unmatched bases: 15. The length of the CDR3 is 18 residues. Germline-derived CDR1 and CDR2 are SGHNT and YYREEE (reference sequence). The CDR3 spells CASSLKSPGTGSPYEQYF. As DNA, the CDR3 is TGTGCCAGCAGCTTAAAGTCGCCCGGGACAGGCTCTCCCTACGAGCAGTACTTC.